One sample yielded the 13 T cell receptor beta chains listed below, sequenced in a study of blood T cell repertoires in COVID-19. Sequencing was performed with immunoSEQ multiplex PCR; in TCRdb, only in-frame clones are kept and a portion is missing. The sample includes some 350,000 clones, 75% to 90% of them seen just once. The material sequenced was PBMCs or T cells enriched from blood (not recorded which). The receptors derive from a young man who had recovered from COVID-19.

The V gene is TRBV9, the J gene TRBJ2-1, with 9 bases identical to TRBD2. Germline V gene lookup returns CDR1 SGDLS and CDR2 YYNGEE. The CDR3 covers 14 residues. J gave up 9 bases and V 2 bases, and 6 bases lay outside the gene matches. CDR3 residues: CASSVGLAGLEQFF. The CDR3 DNA is TGTGCCAGCAGCGTGGGGCTAGCGGGACTTGAGCAGTTCTTC.

This clone showed up just a few times. The chain uses TRBV24-1 and TRBJ2-1; 10 nucleotides line up with TRBD1. Germline-derived CDR1 and CDR2 are KGHDR and SFDVKD. This CDR3 contains 17 residues. Trimming took 3 bases from V and 6 from J; bases not matched to a gene: 10. The CDR3 region has the DNA TGTGCCACCAGTGATACCTACCGGGACAGGGGCTCCAATGAGCAGTTCTTC. This encodes CATSDTYRDRGSNEQFF.

The chain combines TRBV2 with TRBJ2-7; the D gene is possibly TRBD1 (5 bases). The CDR3 length is 12 residues. Germline V gene sequence: CDR1 SNHLY, CDR2 FYNNEI. V lost 3 bases and J lost 4, with 7 bases in between. CDR3 amino acids: CASSDRDYEQYF. The CDR3 DNA is TGTGCCAGCAGTGACAGGGATTACGAGCAGTACTTC.

V usage is TRBV7-6 and J usage is TRBJ1-1; D not resolved. Germline V gene lookup returns CDR1 SGHVS and CDR2 FNYEAQ. The CDR3 has 15 amino acids. The V end was cut by 2 bases, the J end by 1 base, with 11 bases between. Here the CDR3 reads CASSLNRAGNTEAFF. The CDR3 bases are TGTGCCAGCAGCTTAAATAGGGCGGGGAACACTGAAGCTTTCTTT.

The genes are TRBV18 and TRBJ1-5; TRBD1 matches at 7 bases. The length of the CDR3 is 15 residues. J was trimmed by 0 bases and V by 4 bases; bases with no gene match: 3. Per germline, CDR1 KGHSH and CDR2 LQKENI. Here the CDR3 reads CASSLAGGSNQPQHF. The CDR3 bases are TGTGCCAGCTCACTCGCAGGGGGTAGCAATCAGCCCCAGCATTTT.

V is TRBV15 and J is TRBJ2-3; D perhaps matches TRBD1 (6 bases). The V end was cut by 0 bases, the J end by 3 bases, with 10 bases between. This CDR3 has 15 residues. The V gene's germline CDR1 is LNHNV and CDR2 YYDKDF (reference sequence). The CDR3 reads CATSREQGATDTQYF. CDR3 in DNA: TGTGCCACCAGCAGAGAACAGGGAGCGACAGATACGCAGTATTTT.

V gene TRBV2 combines with J gene TRBJ1-2; D uncertain. The CDR3 runs to 11 residues. V lost 6 bases, J lost 3 bases, and 5 bases lay in between. Germline lookup yields CDR1 SNHLY and CDR2 FYNNEI. In nucleotides, the CDR3 is TGTGCCAGCAGCCATGACTATGGCTACACCTTC. Its protein is CASSHDYGYTF.

This chain uses TRBV2 with TRBJ2-3; TRBD2 matches at 9 bases. After removal of 5 bases from V and 0 bases from J, the junction contained 3 bases not matched to a gene. CDR3 length: 15 residues. The germline V gene encodes CDR1 SNHLY and CDR2 FYNNEI. CDR3 sequence reads: CASSSSGISTDTQYF. The CDR3 DNA reads as TGTGCCAGCAGTTCTAGCGGGATAAGCACAGATACGCAGTATTTT. Using reference TRBV2 and TRBJ2-3 for the parts outside the CDR3, the full variable domain is EPEVTQTPSHQVTQMGQEVILRCVPISNHLYFYWYRQILGQKVEFLVSFYNNEISEKSEIFDDQFSVERPDGSNFTLKIRSTKLEDSAMYFCASSSSGISTDTQYFGPGTRLTVL.

The gene calls are TRBV11-2 and TRBJ2-3; 7 nucleotides line up with TRBD1. CDR3 length equals 16 residues. V dropped 4 bases and J dropped 4; count of bases not matched to a gene: 11. Germline V gene lookup returns CDR1 SGHAT and CDR2 FQNNGV. CDR3 DNA sequence: TGTGCCAGCAGCTCAAACCCGGACAGGCCCTCAGATACGCAGTATTTT. It translates to CASSSNPDRPSDTQYF.

This chain links TRBV6-1 with TRBJ2-1, with D maybe TRBD1 (5 bases). Germline-derived CDR1 and CDR2 are MNHNS and SASEGT. This CDR3 region has 16 residues. V was pared by 2 bases and J by 4 bases, with 15 bases between. DNA of the CDR3: TGTGCCAGCAGTGAACAAAATGACAGCTTATACAATGAGCAGTTCTTC. Amino acid sequence: CASSEQNDSLYNEQFF.

V gene TRBV12-3 or TRBV12-4 combines with J gene TRBJ1-1; a weak D match, TRBD1 (6 bases). CDR3 size: 13 residues. V lost 6 bases to trimming and J lost 3 bases, with 11 bases between them. The CDR3 loop is CASSPGAYTEAFF. The CDR3 DNA reads TGTGCCAGCAGCCCAGGGGCCTACACTGAAGCTTTCTTT.

The genes are TRBV25-1 and TRBJ2-7; tentatively, D is TRBD2 (5 bases). There are 14 residues in the CDR3. Trimming removed 2 bases from V and 7 bases from J, with 15 bases in between. Germline lookup yields CDR1 MGHDK and CDR2 SYGVNS. The CDR3 nucleotides read TGTGCCAGCAGTGAACCCTCAATTCTAGCAGAGCAGTACTTC. It is translated as CASSEPSILAEQYF.

This chain links TRBV19 with TRBJ1-2, with D possibly matching TRBD1 (5 bases). The V gene lost 1 base and the J gene lost 3 bases, with 15 bases spanning the gap. The germline CDR1 and CDR2 sequences are LNHDA and SQIVND (reference sequence). The CDR3 loop spans 16 amino acids. The CDR3 nucleotides are TGTGCCAGTAGTATAGCGGAGGGGCAGAGTGACTATGGCTACACCTTC. Its translation is CASSIAEGQSDYGYTF. Based on the CDR3 plus reference TRBV19 and TRBJ1-2, the full variable domain is DGGITQSPKYLFRKEGQNVTLSCEQNLNHDAMYWYRQDPGQGLRLIYYSQIVNDFQKGDIAEGYSVSREKKESFPLTVTSAQKNPTAFYLCASSIAEGQSDYGYTFGSGTRLTVV.